Listed below are T cell receptor beta chains from one sample, sequenced in a study of T-cell reconstitution after alpha-beta-depleted transplantation in children. TCRdb itself ran the PCR reads through MiXCR, one entry per CDR3 protein. The sample includes 500,000 to 600,000 distinct CDR3 sequences, 15% to 20% of them seen just once. Sequences were derived from PBMCs from the stem cell graft donor, sampled from the stem cell graft. The receptors come from a human donor who donated a stem cell graft to a child with acute lymphoblastic leukemia. Each CDR3 is given with its conserved first and last residue.

>TRBV12-3/TRBV12-4|TRBJ1-5
CASSLGPNNQPQHF
>TRBV20-1|TRBJ2-1
CSARVSGSSYNEQFF
>TRBV24-1|TRBJ2-5
CATSDLAADQETQYF
>TRBV12-3/TRBV12-4|TRBJ1-5
CASTPGAGQPQHF
>TRBV30|TRBJ2-1
CAWSGLSGETYNEQFF
>TRBV6-1|TRBJ2-3
CASSKGSSGTHTQYF
>TRBV9|TRBJ2-5
CASSSSGWETQYF
>TRBV5-1|TRBJ2-7
CASSLVPGNYEQYF
>TRBV20-1|TRBJ2-7
CSARGGQGIYEQYF
>TRBV4-1|TRBJ2-7
CASSQEGSPSGEQYF
>TRBV20-1|TRBJ2-7
CSAIYGYEQYF
>TRBV20-1|TRBJ2-4
CSASRGSDIQYF
>TRBV25-1|TRBJ2-2
CASSDGRGAYGELFF
>TRBV7-3|TRBJ1-2
CASSLQGFYGYTF
>TRBV12-2|TRBJ1-2
CASRFRLDSINYGYTF
>TRBV9|TRBJ2-7
CASSVGQGGYYEQYF
>TRBV20-1|TRBJ2-7
CSAAWDRFYYEQYF
>TRBV7-6|TRBJ2-7
CASSLVGLAAEQYF
>TRBV7-9|TRBJ1-2
CASSLARTGNYGYTF
>TRBV20-1|TRBJ2-5
CSARPREGVSETQYF
>TRBV7-3|TRBJ1-1
CASSFSTREAEAFF
>TRBV7-5|TRBJ2-7
CISVPEAPRRDSLAYEQYF